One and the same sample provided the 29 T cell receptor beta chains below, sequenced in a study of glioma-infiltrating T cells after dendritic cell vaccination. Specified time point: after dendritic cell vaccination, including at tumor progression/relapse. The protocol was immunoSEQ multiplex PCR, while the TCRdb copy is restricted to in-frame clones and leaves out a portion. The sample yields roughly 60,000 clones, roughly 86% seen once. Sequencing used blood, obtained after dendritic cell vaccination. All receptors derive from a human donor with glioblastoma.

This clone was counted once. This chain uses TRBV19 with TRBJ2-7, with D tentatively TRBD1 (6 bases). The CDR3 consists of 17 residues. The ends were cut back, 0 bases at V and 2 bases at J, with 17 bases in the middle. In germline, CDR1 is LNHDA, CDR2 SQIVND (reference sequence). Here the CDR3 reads CASSIDLTRGIPYEQYF. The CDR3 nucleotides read TGTGCCAGTAGTATAGACCTCACCAGGGGAATCCCCTACGAGCAGTACTTC.

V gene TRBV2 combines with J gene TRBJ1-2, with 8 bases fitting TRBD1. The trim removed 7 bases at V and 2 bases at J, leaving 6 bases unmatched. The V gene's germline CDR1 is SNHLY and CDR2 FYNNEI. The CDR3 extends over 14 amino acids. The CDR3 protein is CASTDRGKNYGYTF. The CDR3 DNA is TGTGCCAGCACCGACAGGGGAAAAAACTATGGCTACACCTTC.

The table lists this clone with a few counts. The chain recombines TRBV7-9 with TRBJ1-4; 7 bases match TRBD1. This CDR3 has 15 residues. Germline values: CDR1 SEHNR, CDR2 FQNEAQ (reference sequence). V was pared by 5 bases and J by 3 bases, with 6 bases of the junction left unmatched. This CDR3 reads CASSPDRSPNEKLFF. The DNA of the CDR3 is TGTGCCAGCAGCCCGGACAGGAGCCCTAATGAAAAACTGTTTTTT.

In DNA, the CDR3 is TGTGCCAGCAGTGAAGTAGGGGGTGGCGAGCAGTACTTC. Its translation: CASSEVGGGEQYF. The rearrangement joins TRBV2 to TRBJ2-7; TRBD1 is a possible D gene (6 bases). Deletions cut 1 base from V and 6 bases from J, with 10 bases between. The CDR3 covers 13 residues. CDR1 and CDR2 (germline): SNHLY, FYNNEI.

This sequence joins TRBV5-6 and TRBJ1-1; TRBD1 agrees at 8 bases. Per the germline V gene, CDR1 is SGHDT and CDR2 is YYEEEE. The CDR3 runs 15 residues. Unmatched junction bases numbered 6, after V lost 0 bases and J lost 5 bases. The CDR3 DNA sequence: TGTGCCAGCAGCTTGGTCGACAGGGGAAGTACTGAAGCTTTCTTT. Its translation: CASSLVDRGSTEAFF.

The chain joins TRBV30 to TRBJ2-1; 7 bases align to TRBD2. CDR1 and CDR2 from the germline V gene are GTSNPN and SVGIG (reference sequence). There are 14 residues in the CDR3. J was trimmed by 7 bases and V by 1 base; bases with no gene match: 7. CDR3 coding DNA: TGTGCCTGGAGTGGTGACGGGGGGAAGAATGAGCAGTTCTTC. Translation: CAWSGDGGKNEQFF.

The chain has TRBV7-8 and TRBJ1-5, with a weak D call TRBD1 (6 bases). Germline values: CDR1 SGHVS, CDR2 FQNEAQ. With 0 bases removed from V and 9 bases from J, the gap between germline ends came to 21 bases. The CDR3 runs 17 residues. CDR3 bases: TGTGCCAGCAGCTTAGCTGTAGGGACATCCGGAATGTGGCCCCAGCATTTT. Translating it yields CASSLAVGTSGMWPQHF.

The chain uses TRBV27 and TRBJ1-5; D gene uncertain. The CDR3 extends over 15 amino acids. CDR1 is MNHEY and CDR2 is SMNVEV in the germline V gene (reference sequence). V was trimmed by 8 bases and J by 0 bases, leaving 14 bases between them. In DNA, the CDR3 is TGTGCCAGCTCCTCGGAGGGATATAGCAATCAGCCCCAGCATTTT. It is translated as CASSSEGYSNQPQHF.

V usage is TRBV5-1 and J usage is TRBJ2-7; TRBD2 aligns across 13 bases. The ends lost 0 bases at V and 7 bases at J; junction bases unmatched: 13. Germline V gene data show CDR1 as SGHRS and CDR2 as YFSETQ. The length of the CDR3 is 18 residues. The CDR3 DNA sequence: TGCGCCAGCAGCTTGGATCCCTTTGTGACTAGCGGGGGGAGGGAGCAGTACTTC. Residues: CASSLDPFVTSGGREQYF.

Here the CDR3 reads CASSRNRDIQYF. The CDR3 DNA follows: TGTGCCAGCAGCCGGAACAGGGACATTCAGTACTTC. The V gene is TRBV13, the J gene TRBJ2-4; weak D call: TRBD1 (6 bases). Germline V lookup: CDR1 PRHDT, CDR2 FYEKMQ (reference sequence). Trimming took 5 bases from V and 8 from J, leaving 10 bases between them. The CDR3 sequence is 12 residues long.

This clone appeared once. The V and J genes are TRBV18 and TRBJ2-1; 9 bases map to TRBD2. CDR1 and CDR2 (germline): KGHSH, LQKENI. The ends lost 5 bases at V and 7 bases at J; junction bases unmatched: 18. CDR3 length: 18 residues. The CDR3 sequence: CASSTRPNLSGGLNEQFF. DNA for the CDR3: TGTGCCAGCTCAACCCGACCGAACCTTAGCGGGGGCTTAAATGAGCAGTTCTTC.

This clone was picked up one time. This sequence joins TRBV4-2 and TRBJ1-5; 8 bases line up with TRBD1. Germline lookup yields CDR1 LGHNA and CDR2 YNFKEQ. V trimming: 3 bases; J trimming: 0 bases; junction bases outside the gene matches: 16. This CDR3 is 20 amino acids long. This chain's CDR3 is CASSQGGGTGRGYSNQPQHF. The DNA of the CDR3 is TGTGCCAGCAGCCAGGGCGGCGGGACAGGCCGAGGCTATAGCAATCAGCCCCAGCATTTT.

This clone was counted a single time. CDR3 bases: TGCGCCAGCAGCTTTAGCGGGGGAATCCAAGAGACCCAGTACTTC. Its protein is CASSFSGGIQETQYF. The chain links TRBV5-1 to TRBJ2-5; 9 bases map to TRBD2. V was pared by 2 bases and J by 1 base, with 3 bases of the junction left unmatched. The CDR3 has 15 residues. Per germline, CDR1 SGHRS and CDR2 YFSETQ.

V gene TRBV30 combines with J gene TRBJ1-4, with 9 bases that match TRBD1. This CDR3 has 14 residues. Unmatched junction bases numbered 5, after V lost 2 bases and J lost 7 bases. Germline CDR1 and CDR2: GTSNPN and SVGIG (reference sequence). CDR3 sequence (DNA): TGTGCCTGGAGTAAACCGGGACAGGGTGAAAAACTGTTTTTT. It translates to CAWSKPGQGEKLFF.

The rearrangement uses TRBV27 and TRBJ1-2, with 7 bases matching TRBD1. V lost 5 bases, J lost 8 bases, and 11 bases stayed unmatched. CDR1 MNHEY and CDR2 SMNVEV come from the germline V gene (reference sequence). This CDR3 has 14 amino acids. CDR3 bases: TGTGCCAGCAGTAGGAGACAGGGTGTGTGGGGCTACACCTTC. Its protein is CASSRRQGVWGYTF.

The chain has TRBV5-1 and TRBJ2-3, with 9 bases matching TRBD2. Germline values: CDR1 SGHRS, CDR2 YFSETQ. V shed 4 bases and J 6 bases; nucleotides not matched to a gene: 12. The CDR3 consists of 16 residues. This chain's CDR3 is CASSPSSRGGLDTQYF. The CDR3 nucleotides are TGCGCCAGCAGCCCTTCGTCGCGGGGGGGTCTGGATACGCAGTATTTT.

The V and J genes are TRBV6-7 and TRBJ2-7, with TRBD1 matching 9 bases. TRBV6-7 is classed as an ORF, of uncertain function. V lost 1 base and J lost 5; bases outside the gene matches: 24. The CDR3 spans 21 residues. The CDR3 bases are TGTGCCAGCAGTTACTTTTTGTGGGGGACAGGGCCGACCCCGTCGCCTGACGAGCAGTACTTC. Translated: CASSYFLWGTGPTPSPDEQYF.

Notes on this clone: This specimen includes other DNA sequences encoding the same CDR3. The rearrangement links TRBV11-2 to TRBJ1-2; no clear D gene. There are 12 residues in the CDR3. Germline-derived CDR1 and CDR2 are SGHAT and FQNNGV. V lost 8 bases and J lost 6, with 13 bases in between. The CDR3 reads CASSLGRDGYTF. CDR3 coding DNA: TGTGCCAGCTCGCTTGGGAGGGATGGCTACACCTTC. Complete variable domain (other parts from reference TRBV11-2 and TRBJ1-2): EAGVAQSPRYKIIEKRQSVAFWCNPISGHATLYWYQQILGQGPKLLIQFQNNGVVDDSQLPKDRFSAERLKGVDSTLKIQPAKLEDSAVYLCASSLGRDGYTFGSGTRLTVV.

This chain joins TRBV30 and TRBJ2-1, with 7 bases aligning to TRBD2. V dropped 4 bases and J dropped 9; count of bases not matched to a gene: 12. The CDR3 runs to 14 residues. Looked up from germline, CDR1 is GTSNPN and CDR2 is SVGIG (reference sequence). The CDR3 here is CAWMRGGPAGEQFF. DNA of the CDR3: TGTGCCTGGATGAGGGGAGGGCCAGCAGGTGAGCAGTTCTTC.

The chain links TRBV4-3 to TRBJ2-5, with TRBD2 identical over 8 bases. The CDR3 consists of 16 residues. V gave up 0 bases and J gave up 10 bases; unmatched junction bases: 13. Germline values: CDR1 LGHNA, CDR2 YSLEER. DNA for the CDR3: TGCGCCAGCAGCCAAGATACCGGACTCCCAGCGGGGGACCAGTACTTC. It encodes CASSQDTGLPAGDQYF.

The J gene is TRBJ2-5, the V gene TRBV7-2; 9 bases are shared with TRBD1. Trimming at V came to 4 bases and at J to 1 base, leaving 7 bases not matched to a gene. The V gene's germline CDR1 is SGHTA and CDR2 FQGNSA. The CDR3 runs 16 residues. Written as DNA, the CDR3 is TGTGCCAGCAGCTCCCCGGACAGGGGTTCCCAAGAGACCCAGTACTTC. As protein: CASSSPDRGSQETQYF.

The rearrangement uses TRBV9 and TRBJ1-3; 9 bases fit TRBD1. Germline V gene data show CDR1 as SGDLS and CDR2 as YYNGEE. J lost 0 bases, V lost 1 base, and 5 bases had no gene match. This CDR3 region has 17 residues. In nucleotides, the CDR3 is TGTGCCAGCAGCGTAATTGGGACAGGGAGCTCTGGAAACACCATATATTTT. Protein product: CASSVIGTGSSGNTIYF.

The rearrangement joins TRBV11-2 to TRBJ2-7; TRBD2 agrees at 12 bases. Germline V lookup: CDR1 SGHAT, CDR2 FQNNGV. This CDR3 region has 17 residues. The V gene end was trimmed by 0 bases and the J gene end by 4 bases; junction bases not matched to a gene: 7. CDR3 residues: CASSLDKAGTSGYEQYF. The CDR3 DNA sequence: TGTGCCAGCAGCTTAGATAAGGCCGGGACTAGCGGGTACGAGCAGTACTTC.

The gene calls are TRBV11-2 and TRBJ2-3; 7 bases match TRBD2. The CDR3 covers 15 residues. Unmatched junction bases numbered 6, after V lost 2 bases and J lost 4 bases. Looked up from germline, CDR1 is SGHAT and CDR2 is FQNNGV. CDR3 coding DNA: TGTGCCAGCAGCTTAAACGGGGGGAGCCCAGATACGCAGTATTTT. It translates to CASSLNGGSPDTQYF.

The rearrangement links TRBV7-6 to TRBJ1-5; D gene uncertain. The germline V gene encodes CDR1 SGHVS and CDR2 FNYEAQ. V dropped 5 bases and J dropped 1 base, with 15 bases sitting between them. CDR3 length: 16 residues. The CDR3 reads CASSPGRAGSNQPQHF. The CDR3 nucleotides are TGTGCCAGCAGCCCCGGAAGGGCGGGAAGCAATCAGCCCCAGCATTTT.

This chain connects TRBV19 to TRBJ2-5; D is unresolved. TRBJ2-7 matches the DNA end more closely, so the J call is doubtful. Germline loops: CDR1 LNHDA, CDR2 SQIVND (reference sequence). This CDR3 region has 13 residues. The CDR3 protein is CASSSTRSYEQYF. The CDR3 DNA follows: TGTGCCAGTAGTTCTACCCGCTCCTACGAGCAGTACTTC.

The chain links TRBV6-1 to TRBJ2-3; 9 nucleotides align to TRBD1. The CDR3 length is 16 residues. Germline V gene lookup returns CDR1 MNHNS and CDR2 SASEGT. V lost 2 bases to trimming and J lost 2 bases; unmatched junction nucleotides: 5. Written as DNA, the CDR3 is TGTGCCAGCAGTGAACGGACAGGGGAATTCACAGATACGCAGTATTTT. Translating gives CASSERTGEFTDTQYF.

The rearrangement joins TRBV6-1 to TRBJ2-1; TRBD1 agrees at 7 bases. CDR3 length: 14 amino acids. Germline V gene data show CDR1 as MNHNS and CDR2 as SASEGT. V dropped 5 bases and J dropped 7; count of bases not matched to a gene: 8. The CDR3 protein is CASSRGQTGNEQFF. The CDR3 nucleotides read TGTGCCAGCAGTCGGGGACAGACGGGGAATGAGCAGTTCTTC.

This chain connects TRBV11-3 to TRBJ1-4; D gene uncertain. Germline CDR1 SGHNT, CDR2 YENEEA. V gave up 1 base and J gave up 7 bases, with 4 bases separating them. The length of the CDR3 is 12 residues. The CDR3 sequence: CASSLVSEKLFF. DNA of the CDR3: TGTGCCAGCAGCTTAGTCAGTGAAAAACTGTTTTTT.